These 5 T cell receptor beta chains share one sample of origin, sequenced in a study of early stage breast cancer tumors (dated by TCRdb to 2015 to 2018). Receptor amplification or capture employed the immunoSEQ multiplex PCR assay. This immuneACCESS table, as held by TCRdb, lists in-frame sequences with V and J called but not all clones. Of the missing ones, under half trace to an unresolved V gene in checked studies; the others have no known cause. For this sample the table gives around 60,000 clones, of which over 60% were detected only once. Approximately 3.6% of the sample is in the top ten clones. Sequencing used blood. The source is a person aged 25 to 40 with breast cancer.

This clone is judged medium-sized. The rearrangement uses TRBV27 and TRBJ1-2; no firm D call. There are 12 residues in the CDR3. V lost 6 bases, J lost 2 bases, and 7 bases lay in between. Germline values: CDR1 MNHEY, CDR2 SMNVEV (reference sequence). As DNA, the CDR3 is TGTGCCAGCAGCGAGAGAAACTATGGCTACACCTTC. Translation gives CASSERNYGYTF.

V usage is TRBV27 and J usage is TRBJ2-3; 11 bases are shared with TRBD2. CDR1 and CDR2 (germline): MNHEY, SMNVEV (reference sequence). This CDR3 is 17 amino acids long. Germline trimming cut 0 bases from V and 3 bases from J; bases unmatched to any gene: 5. The CDR3 region is CASSLSIGTSGTDTQYF. The DNA of the CDR3 is TGTGCCAGCAGTTTATCGATCGGGACTAGCGGAACAGATACGCAGTATTTT.

The chain recombines TRBV5-4 with TRBJ2-3, with D possibly TRBD2 on 6 matching bases. Germline CDR1 is SGHNT and CDR2 is YYREEE (reference sequence). Trimming cost V 1 base and J 4 bases, with 7 bases left between them. The CDR3 totals 13 residues. CDR3 residues: CASSLLAADTQYF. In DNA form, the CDR3 reads TGTGCCAGCAGCTTGTTAGCGGCAGATACGCAGTATTTT.

The J gene is TRBJ2-3, the V gene TRBV6-4, with 7 bases fitting TRBD2. The CDR3 loop spans 15 amino acids. Germline trimming cut 4 bases from V and 0 bases from J; bases unmatched to any gene: 4. Germline loops: CDR1 MRHNA, CDR2 SNTAGT. In DNA form, the CDR3 reads TGTGCCAGCAGTGCTAATAGCGGGAGCACAGATACGCAGTATTTT. This sequence encodes CASSANSGSTDTQYF.

This clone was seen once. CDR3 sequence (DNA): TGCGCCAGCAGCCAAGGAGAGGGTGGCCGGTTGGAGACCCAGTACTTC. Translation: CASSQGEGGRLETQYF. The chain combines TRBV4-1 with TRBJ2-5, with TRBD2 as a possible D gene (5 bases). V was trimmed by 1 base and J by 5 bases, leaving 17 bases between them. The CDR3 is 16 residues long. Per germline, CDR1 MGHRA and CDR2 YSYEKL.